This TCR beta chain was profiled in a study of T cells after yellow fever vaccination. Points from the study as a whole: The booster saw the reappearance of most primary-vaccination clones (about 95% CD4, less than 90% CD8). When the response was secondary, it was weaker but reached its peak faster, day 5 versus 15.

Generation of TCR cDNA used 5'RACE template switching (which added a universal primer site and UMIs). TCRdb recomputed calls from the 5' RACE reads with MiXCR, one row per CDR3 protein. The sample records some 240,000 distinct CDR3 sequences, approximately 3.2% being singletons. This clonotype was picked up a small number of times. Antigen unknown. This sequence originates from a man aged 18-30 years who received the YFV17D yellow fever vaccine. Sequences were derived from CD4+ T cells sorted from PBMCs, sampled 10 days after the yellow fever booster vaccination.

CDR3 in amino acids: CASSQGASSEAFF. The CDR3 DNA reads TGCGCCAGCAGCCAAGGGGCGTCCTCTGAAGCTTTCTTT. The V call is TRBV4-3, the J call TRBJ1-1; no clear D gene. V gave up 1 base and J gave up 6 bases, with 9 bases separating them. Germline assignment: CDR1 LGHNA and CDR2 YSLEER. The CDR3 loop spans 13 amino acids.